What follows are 22 T cell receptor beta chains derived from one specimen sequenced in a study of T cell repertoires in cytomegalovirus infection. Each CDR3 protein is one row after TCRdb ran MiXCR on the reads. The sample includes fewer than 1,000,000 distinct CDR3 sequences, approximately 31% of them seen just once. These receptors are not linked to any known antigen. Sequenced material: cultured CD8+ T cells from PBMCs, taken from culture after CMV antigen stimulation. All receptors derive from a human donor in good health (CMV status not recorded). Some clones in this sample may be carry-over from other donors' samples.

The rearrangement links TRBV27 to TRBJ1-2; tentative D call: TRBD1 (6 bases). The CDR3 is 14 residues long. CDR1 is MNHEY, CDR2 SMNVEV, per germline (reference sequence). Between the trimmed V and J ends, which lost 5 bases and 4 bases, there was a span of 14 bases. CDR3 sequence: CASSPQGQIYGYTF. In DNA form, the CDR3 reads TGTGCCAGCAGTCCCCAAGGACAGATCTATGGCTACACCTTC.

This clonotype turned up a few times. V is TRBV5-6 and J is TRBJ1-2; 8 bases map to TRBD1. V dropped 3 bases and J dropped 4; count of bases not matched to a gene: 8. Per the germline V gene, CDR1 is SGHDT and CDR2 is YYEEEE. The CDR3 consists of 15 residues. The CDR3 protein is CASSSSPGGLYGYTF. CDR3 in DNA: TGTGCCAGCAGCTCGTCCCCAGGGGGCCTCTATGGCTACACCTTC.

This clonotype was seen a handful of times. This chain links TRBV7-9 with TRBJ1-2; no reliable D call. Germline values: CDR1 SEHNR, CDR2 FQNEAQ (reference sequence). The V end lost 0 bases, the J end lost 3 bases, and 11 bases lay between the germline ends. The length of the CDR3 is 15 residues. CDR3 amino acids: CASSLADGRDYGYTF. CDR3 in DNA: TGTGCCAGCAGCTTAGCGGACGGGAGGGACTATGGCTACACCTTC.

The chain has TRBV11-2 and TRBJ2-1; 9 bases are a match to TRBD1. V trimming: 2 bases; J trimming: 7 bases; junction bases outside the gene matches: 9. Germline V CDR1 and CDR2: SGHAT, FQNNGV. The CDR3 extends over 16 amino acids. CDR3 residues: CASSLSDRGIANEQFF. The CDR3 bases are TGTGCCAGCAGCTTATCTGACAGGGGGATCGCGAATGAGCAGTTCTTC.

This clonotype was found many times. This chain links TRBV19 with TRBJ2-1; TRBD2 agrees at 13 bases. Germline V CDR1 and CDR2: LNHDA, SQIVND (reference sequence). The V gene end was trimmed by 5 bases and the J gene end by 6 bases; junction bases not matched to a gene: 4. The CDR3 sequence is 15 residues long. CDR3 loop: CASSAGLAGLNEQFF. Here the CDR3 DNA reads TGTGCCAGTAGTGCGGGACTAGCGGGGCTCAATGAGCAGTTCTTC.

There are many counts of this clonotype. The genes are TRBV12-3 or TRBV12-4 and TRBJ2-1, with 8 bases matching TRBD2. The CDR3 totals 15 residues. The junction had 5 bases not matched to a gene; V was cut back by 5 bases and J by 2 bases. CDR3 sequence: CASSISGVAYNEQFF. DNA of the CDR3: TGTGCCAGCAGTATTAGCGGGGTAGCCTACAATGAGCAGTTCTTC.

This sequence joins TRBV12-3 or TRBV12-4 and TRBJ2-2, with D possibly matching TRBD1 (5 bases). The CDR3 runs 13 residues. Trimming took off 6 bases at V and 7 bases at J, with 12 bases between the two ends. CDR3 in amino acids: CASSWGLGGELFF. Here the CDR3 DNA reads TGTGCCAGCAGCTGGGGCCTGGGCGGGGAGCTGTTTTTT.

The chain employs TRBV29-1 and TRBJ2-7; TRBD1 matches at 8 bases. The V gene's germline CDR1 is SQVTM and CDR2 ANQGSEA. The V segment lost 3 bases and the J segment 3 bases; nucleotides outside the gene matches: 7. The CDR3 contains 14 residues. The CDR3 protein is CSVEIGGQGYEQYF. The CDR3 bases are TGCAGCGTTGAGATAGGTGGACAGGGCTACGAGCAGTACTTC.

The sample holds many counts of this clonotype. J is TRBJ2-7 and V is TRBV7-2; 11 nucleotides agree with TRBD2. CDR3 size: 15 residues. From germline, CDR1 is SGHTA and CDR2 FQGNSA. J lost 1 base, V lost 3 bases, and 2 bases had no gene match. CDR3 in amino acids: CASSFTSGGSYEQYF. The CDR3 DNA reads TGTGCCAGCAGCTTCACTAGCGGGGGTTCCTACGAGCAGTACTTC.

This clonotype has more than one count but fewer than ten. V usage is TRBV7-2 and J usage is TRBJ2-3, with 11 bases that match TRBD2. Germline assignment: CDR1 SGHTA and CDR2 FQGNSA. The CDR3 runs to 18 residues. Germline trimming cut 5 bases from V and 2 bases from J; bases unmatched to any gene: 12. The CDR3 sequence: CASSPAVVAGGLTDTQYF. The DNA for the CDR3 is TGTGCCAGCAGCCCCGCCGTGGTAGCGGGGGGGCTCACAGATACGCAGTATTTT.

The V and J genes are TRBV4-1 and TRBJ2-2; TRBD1 matches 7 bases. The germline gives CDR1 MGHRA, CDR2 YSYEKL. The CDR3 length is 15 residues. Trimming at V came to 5 bases and at J to 4 bases, leaving 7 bases not matched to a gene. This chain's CDR3 is CASSNRGAGTGELFF. The CDR3 nucleotides are TGCGCCAGCAGCAACAGGGGCGCTGGCACCGGGGAGCTGTTTTTT.

This clonotype has at least ten counts. The chain couples TRBV7-2 to TRBJ1-1; maybe TRBD1 (5 bases). Trimming cost V 5 bases and J 7 bases, with 11 bases left between them. CDR3 size: 12 residues. Germline V gene sequence: CDR1 SGHTA, CDR2 FQGNSA. CDR3 sequence (DNA): TGTGCCAGCAGCCCATCCAGGGTTGAAGCTTTCTTT. It yields the protein CASSPSRVEAFF.

The rearrangement joins TRBV29-1 to TRBJ1-2; D perhaps matches TRBD1 (6 bases). In germline, CDR1 is SQVTM, CDR2 ANQGSEA. The CDR3 has 13 residues. The V gene lost 5 bases and the J gene lost 8 bases, with 18 bases spanning the gap. The CDR3 DNA follows: TGCAGCGTTAAGGACAGCCGATCGTCGGGCTACACCTTC. Protein sequence: CSVKDSRSSGYTF. Full variable domain (missing parts from reference TRBV29-1 and TRBJ1-2): SAVISQKPSRDICQRGTSLTIQCQVDSQVTMMFWYRQQPGQSLTLIATANQGSEATYESGFVIDKFPISRPNLTFSTLTVSNMSPEDSSIYLCSVKDSRSSGYTFGSGTRLTVV.

The chain uses TRBV12-3 or TRBV12-4 and TRBJ2-1, with D perhaps TRBD1 (6 bases). V gave up 6 bases and J gave up 5 bases, with 14 bases separating them. There are 14 residues in the CDR3. The CDR3 sequence: CASSLTGRNNEQFF. The CDR3 DNA reads as TGTGCCAGCAGCTTGACAGGCCGTAACAATGAGCAGTTCTTC.

This clonotype was seen more than once but under ten times. V usage is TRBV19 and J usage is TRBJ1-5, with 9 bases aligning to TRBD1. Germline V gene sequence: CDR1 LNHDA, CDR2 SQIVND (reference sequence). The CDR3 runs to 18 residues. Trimming removed 5 bases from V and 5 bases from J; junction bases left unmatched: 16. CDR3 coding DNA: TGTGCCAGTAGTCGGGCCCCGGGACAGGGAGGGCGACATCAGCCCCAGCATTTT. It codes for CASSRAPGQGGRHQPQHF.

This clonotype has a handful of counts. The V call is TRBV2, the J call TRBJ2-3; D is possibly TRBD2 (5 bases). The CDR3 length is 17 residues. The V end was cut by 3 bases, the J end by 6 bases, with 22 bases between. CDR1 and CDR2 (germline): SNHLY, FYNNEI. The CDR3: CASSELGVAAGGDTQYF. The CDR3 region has the DNA TGTGCCAGCAGTGAGCTGGGAGTAGCCGCGGGTGGGGATACGCAGTATTTT.

In regard to this clonotype: The junction departs from germline at one end; a sequencing error may be responsible. The chain has TRBV2 and TRBJ2-3; D may match TRBD1 or TRBD2 (6 bases each). The CDR3 runs 14 residues. Germline lookup yields CDR1 SNHLY and CDR2 FYNNEI. The CDR3 DNA reads TGTACCAGCCCTGGAGGGAACAGGGCAGATACGCAGTATTTT. Protein: CTSPGGNRADTQYF.

This clonotype occurred many times. The chain links TRBV7-2 to TRBJ1-3; D gene uncertain. V gave up 3 bases and J gave up 3 bases, with 9 bases separating them. Germline V lookup: CDR1 SGHTA, CDR2 FQGNSA. The CDR3 contains 14 residues. The CDR3 DNA sequence: TGTGCCAGCAGCTTGAGGAAGGATGGAAACACCATATATTTT. This translates into CASSLRKDGNTIYF.

The genes are TRBV6-8 and TRBJ1-1, with D maybe TRBD1 (5 bases). V was shortened by 6 bases and J by 4 bases, with 12 bases between the two germline ends. Germline V gives CDR1 MNHGY, CDR2 SAAAGT. The CDR3 is made up of 13 amino acids. CDR3 DNA: TGTGCCAGCAGCCCGAACGGGGCCACTGAAGCTTTCTTT. This sequence encodes CASSPNGATEAFF.

This clonotype was detected only a few times. The chain employs TRBV9 and TRBJ1-5, with D possibly TRBD1 on 5 matching bases. Germline V gene sequence: CDR1 SGDLS, CDR2 YYNGEE. This CDR3 comprises 15 residues. The ends were cut back, 0 bases at V and 3 bases at J, with 10 bases in the middle. The CDR3 sequence is CASSVGGGVNQPQHF. The CDR3 DNA reads as TGTGCCAGCAGCGTAGGGGGGGGTGTCAATCAGCCCCAGCATTTT.

To note about this clonotype: The germline gene is not matched at one end of the junction; a read error may be the cause. The V and J genes are TRBV28 and TRBJ2-5; D is unclear. This CDR3 spans 13 amino acids. Germline values: CDR1 MDHEN, CDR2 SYDVKM. This chain's CDR3 is CACSRLRWETQYF. The CDR3 DNA sequence: TGTGCCTGCAGCCGACTCCGCTGGGAGACCCAGTACTTC.

A few counts support this clonotype. The chain combines TRBV12-3 or TRBV12-4 with TRBJ2-7, with 8 bases matching TRBD1. This CDR3 is built from 14 residues. The V segment lost 5 bases and the J segment 2 bases; nucleotides outside the gene matches: 5. The CDR3 region has the DNA TGTGCCAGCAGTCGGACAGGGTCGGCCTACGAGCAGTACTTC. As protein: CASSRTGSAYEQYF.